These 27 T cell receptor beta chains were all obtained from the same sample, sequenced in a study of Ad26.COV2.S vaccination and SARS-CoV-2 variants (dated by TCRdb to 2020 to 2022). The library was built by means of the immunoSEQ multiplex PCR assay. Imported from immuneACCESS, the table was reduced by TCRdb to in-frame sequences with V and J called. These copies leave out some clones; in studies compared against another copy, an unresolved V gene accounts for under half, and the cause of the remainder is not known. The sample records 300,000 to 400,000 clones, about 92% of which are singletons. The leading ten clones occupy 3.9% of the sample. The intended sense of this specimen's time point label: individuals recovered from natural SARS-CoV-2 infection. The specimen was peripheral blood, collected after recovery from COVID-19. These receptors all stem from a human donor who had recovered from COVID-19.

In its sample, this clone was seen once. The chain couples TRBV27 to TRBJ1-2; TRBD1 aligns across 11 bases. CDR3 size: 15 residues. CDR1 is MNHEY and CDR2 is SMNVEV in the germline V gene (reference sequence). Unmatched junction bases numbered 4, after V lost 5 bases and J lost 2 bases. In nucleotides, the CDR3 is TGTGCCAGCAGTCCATGGACAGGGGGCAACTATGGCTACACCTTC. Translation gives CASSPWTGGNYGYTF.

The chain uses TRBV2 and TRBJ1-5; 8 nucleotides agree with TRBD1. This CDR3 has 16 amino acids. Germline values: CDR1 SNHLY, CDR2 FYNNEI. V was pared by 6 bases and J by 2 bases, with 9 bases of the junction left unmatched. The CDR3 here is CASRDRERGGNQPQHF. The CDR3 DNA follows: TGTGCCAGCAGGGACAGGGAAAGGGGCGGCAATCAGCCCCAGCATTTT.

This clone was seen once. The CDR3 DNA reads TGTGCCAGCAGCGTCAGAAATGAGCAGTTCTTC. It specifies CASSVRNEQFF. This chain joins TRBV9 and TRBJ2-1; D not certain. Trimming stripped 2 bases from V and 7 bases from J, with 4 bases between. The germline V gene has CDR1 SGDLS and CDR2 YYNGEE. The length of the CDR3 is 11 residues.

This chain uses TRBV7-2 with TRBJ1-2; no clear D gene. CDR1 is SGHTA, CDR2 FQGNSA, per germline. Trimming shortened V by 5 bases and J by 9 bases, and 22 bases separated the two germline ends. The CDR3 totals 15 residues. CDR3 DNA: TGTGCCAGCAGCCCAGAAAAGGCGGGCCTACCTAGCTACACCTTC. Its translation is CASSPEKAGLPSYTF.

This clone appeared once. V usage is TRBV7-2 and J usage is TRBJ1-1, with D uncertain. CDR3 length: 13 residues. Germline V gives CDR1 SGHTA, CDR2 FQGNSA. V was cut by 3 bases and J by 1 base, with 6 bases left in between. The CDR3 bases are TGTGCCAGCAGCTTTGGACCGAACACTGAAGCTTTCTTT. Translated: CASSFGPNTEAFF. The whole variable domain, filled in from reference TRBV7-2 and TRBJ1-1, reads GAGVSQSPSNKVTEKGKDVELRCDPISGHTALYWYRQSLGQGLEFLIYFQGNSAPDKSGLPSDRFSAERTGGSVSTLTIQRTQQEDSAVYLCASSFGPNTEAFFGQGTRLTVV.

The rearrangement links TRBV6-5 to TRBJ1-1; D is undetermined. Trimming removed 6 bases at V and 2 bases at J, with 7 bases between. The CDR3 is 12 amino acids. Germline CDR1 MNHEY, CDR2 SVGAGI. The CDR3 nucleotides read TGTGCCAGCAGACGGACCAACACTGAAGCTTTCTTT. Translated: CASRRTNTEAFF.

This clone was seen once. The chain links TRBV12-3 or TRBV12-4 to TRBJ2-7; no clear D. V was pared by 3 bases and J by 5 bases, with 8 bases between. This CDR3 has 12 residues. Here the CDR3 DNA reads TGTGCCAGCAGTTTGGGCCCGAACGAGCAGTACTTC. Translating gives CASSLGPNEQYF.

This chain joins TRBV5-6 and TRBJ1-2; tentative D call: TRBD1 (5 bases). V lost 4 bases and J lost 1, with 14 bases in between. This CDR3 has 15 residues. Looked up from germline, CDR1 is SGHDT and CDR2 is YYEEEE. CDR3 DNA sequence: TGTGCCAGCAGCGACGGCGGGGCTTTTAACTATGGCTACACCTTC. It specifies CASSDGGAFNYGYTF.

The gene calls are TRBV6-2 or TRBV6-3 and TRBJ1-2; D not resolved. The CDR3 totals 18 residues. Germline lookup yields CDR1 MNHEY and CDR2 SVGEGT. V lost 2 bases and J 2 bases, leaving 21 bases between the germline ends. As DNA, the CDR3 is TGTGCCAGCAGTTACAGCCCGGACGGAACAATTGACAACTATGGCTACACCTTC. Protein sequence: CASSYSPDGTIDNYGYTF.

V usage is TRBV10-3 and J usage is TRBJ1-3; D is undetermined. Germline V gene data show CDR1 as ENHRY and CDR2 as SYGVKD. Trimming left V 3 bases short and J 4 bases short, with 4 bases between. The CDR3 consists of 12 residues. The CDR3, as DNA: TGTGCCATCAGTGAAATGGGAAACACCATATATTTT. This gives the protein CAISEMGNTIYF.

This rearrangement joins TRBV9 to TRBJ1-2; no definite D call. Germline values: CDR1 SGDLS, CDR2 YYNGEE. The CDR3 is 13 residues long. Trimming shortened V by 3 bases and J by 0 bases, and 6 bases separated the two germline ends. The CDR3 nucleotides are TGTGCCAGCAGCGCGGGGACTAACTATGGCTACACCTTC. Protein sequence: CASSAGTNYGYTF.

This clone was recorded only once. The J gene is TRBJ1-4, the V gene TRBV5-1; D perhaps matches TRBD1 (6 bases). The CDR3 extends over 15 amino acids. The germline V gene encodes CDR1 SGHRS and CDR2 YFSETQ. V lost 0 bases and J lost 7, with 13 bases in between. CDR3 residues: CASSLAGGEGEKLFF. In DNA, the CDR3 is TGCGCCAGCAGCTTGGCGGGGGGCGAGGGTGAAAAACTGTTTTTT.

This clone was seen once. This sequence joins TRBV7-8 and TRBJ1-5; maybe TRBD1 (5 bases). Germline V gene sequence: CDR1 SGHVS, CDR2 FQNEAQ. The CDR3 loop spans 13 amino acids. V lost 3 bases and J 4 bases, leaving 7 bases between the germline ends. The CDR3 here is CASSFDRNQPQHF. The CDR3 coding sequence is TGTGCCAGCAGCTTCGACAGAAATCAGCCCCAGCATTTT. Full variable domain (missing parts from reference TRBV7-8 and TRBJ1-5): GAGVSQSPRYKVAKRGQDVALRCDPISGHVSLFWYQQALGQGPEFLTYFQNEAQLDKSGLPSDRFFAERPEGSVSTLKIQRTQQEDSAVYLCASSFDRNQPQHFGDGTRLSIL.

The chain uses TRBV5-6 and TRBJ2-7, with D hard to call. Germline V gives CDR1 SGHDT, CDR2 YYEEEE. The V and J ends lost 0 bases and 6 bases respectively, with 16 bases between them. CDR3 size: 15 residues. CDR3 sequence: CASSLVRVRTIEQYF. The CDR3 DNA sequence: TGTGCCAGCAGCTTGGTTCGGGTAAGGACCATCGAGCAGTACTTC. The full variable domain, rest sourced from reference TRBV5-6 and TRBJ2-7, is DAGVTQSPTHLIKTRGQQVTLRCSPKSGHDTVSWYQQALGQGPQFIFQYYEEEERQRGNFPDRFSGHQFPNYSSELNVNALLLGDSALYLCASSLVRVRTIEQYFGPGTRLTVT.

The J gene is TRBJ2-1, the V gene TRBV6-5; D unresolved. CDR3 length: 13 amino acids. Germline-derived CDR1 and CDR2 are MNHEY and SVGAGI. The V end lost 7 bases, the J end lost 0 bases, and 7 bases lay between the germline ends. CDR3 amino acids: CASISYSYNEQFF. The DNA of the CDR3 is TGTGCCAGCATTAGCTACTCCTACAATGAGCAGTTCTTC.

The chain employs TRBV6-2 or TRBV6-3 and TRBJ1-2, with a weak D call TRBD1 (6 bases). The V gene lost 0 bases and the J gene lost 3 bases, with 11 bases spanning the gap. The germline V gene encodes CDR1 MNHEY and CDR2 SVGEGT. The CDR3 contains 15 residues. CDR3 nucleotide sequence: TGTGCCAGCAGTTACTCCAAGGGGGGAGACTATGGCTACACCTTC. Protein: CASSYSKGGDYGYTF.

This chain uses TRBV18 with TRBJ1-1; a possible D gene is TRBD1 (5 bases). CDR3 length: 13 residues. Germline loops: CDR1 KGHSH, CDR2 LQKENI. V lost 5 bases and J lost 3, with 10 bases in between. The CDR3 DNA is TGTGCCAGCTCAGACTCGGGGGACACTGAAGCTTTCTTT. It translates to CASSDSGDTEAFF.

This clone appeared once. The CDR3 nucleotides read TGTGCCAGCAGCCCCCACAATCCCGAGCAGTACTTC. As protein: CASSPHNPEQYF. This sequence joins TRBV11-2 and TRBJ2-7; unclear D gene. Trimming pared 5 bases from V and 6 bases from J, leaving 11 bases between. The CDR3 loop spans 12 amino acids. Germline assignment: CDR1 SGHAT and CDR2 FQNNGV.

The rearrangement joins TRBV6-4 to TRBJ2-1; maybe TRBD1 (6 bases). The V and J ends lost 4 bases and 5 bases respectively, with 18 bases between them. The CDR3 spans 16 residues. CDR1 is MRHNA and CDR2 is SNTAGT in the germline V gene. CDR3 sequence (DNA): TGTGCCAGCAGTGTCCGGGGACAAGGGTTCGACAATGAGCAGTTCTTC. This translates into CASSVRGQGFDNEQFF.

The chain links TRBV23-1 to TRBJ1-6, with 8 positions matching TRBD1. Being an ORF, TRBV23-1 has a function that is uncertain. V lost 2 bases and J lost 6; bases outside the gene matches: 6. This CDR3 has 16 amino acids. In DNA form, the CDR3 reads TGCGCCAGCAGTCAAACAGGGGGATCACTTAATTCACCCCTCCACTTT. Protein product: CASSQTGGSLNSPLHF.

This rearrangement joins TRBV6-6 to TRBJ2-7; no definite D call. The ends were cut back, 4 bases at V and 0 bases at J, with 4 bases in the middle. CDR1 is MNHNY, CDR2 SVGAGI, per germline (reference sequence). The CDR3 is 12 amino acids. The CDR3 sequence: CASSSVSYEQYF. The CDR3 DNA follows: TGTGCCAGCAGTTCCGTCTCCTACGAGCAGTACTTC.

J is TRBJ1-2 and V is TRBV27, with D possibly being TRBD1 (6 bases). Between the trimmed V and J ends, which lost 3 bases and 0 bases, there was a span of 11 bases. Germline CDR1 is MNHEY and CDR2 is SMNVEV (reference sequence). This CDR3 comprises 15 residues. Here the CDR3 DNA reads TGTGCCAGCAGTTTCGTCAGGGGAGCTAACTATGGCTACACCTTC. This encodes CASSFVRGANYGYTF.

Points on this clone: Different DNA sequences within this sample yield the same CDR3. The chain joins TRBV11-2 to TRBJ1-1; the D gene is possibly TRBD1 (5 bases). The CDR3 spans 12 residues. Germline CDR1 is SGHAT and CDR2 is FQNNGV. Trimming pared 3 bases from V and 5 bases from J, leaving 7 bases between. CDR3 residues: CASSFGGTEAFF. CDR3 coding DNA: TGTGCCAGCAGCTTCGGGGGGACTGAAGCTTTCTTT. Looking up the rest from reference TRBV11-2 and TRBJ1-1 gives the full variable domain: EAGVAQSPRYKIIEKRQSVAFWCNPISGHATLYWYQQILGQGPKLLIQFQNNGVVDDSQLPKDRFSAERLKGVDSTLKIQPAKLEDSAVYLCASSFGGTEAFFGQGTRLTVV.

The chain recombines TRBV5-6 with TRBJ2-7; no firm D call. Trimming cost V 0 bases and J 5 bases, with 18 bases left between them. The germline CDR1 and CDR2 sequences are SGHDT and YYEEEE. CDR3 length: 16 residues. CDR3 residues: CASSLVVTQDPHEQYF. The CDR3, as DNA: TGTGCCAGCAGCTTGGTTGTGACGCAGGACCCACACGAGCAGTACTTC.

V gene TRBV27 combines with J gene TRBJ1-4; the D gene is possibly TRBD1 (5 bases). The germline V and J ends were trimmed by 1 base and 7 bases, with 13 bases remaining between them. CDR1 and CDR2 from the germline V gene are MNHEY and SMNVEV (reference sequence). The CDR3 sequence is 15 residues long. The DNA for the CDR3 is TGTGCCAGCAGTTTATTTGTGGGACCTGGTGAAAAACTGTTTTTT. Translated: CASSLFVGPGEKLFF. Together with reference TRBV27 and TRBJ1-4, the CDR3 gives the full variable domain: EAQVTQNPRYLITVTGKKLTVTCSQNMNHEYMSWYRQDPGLGLRQIYYSMNVEVTDKGDVPEGYKVSRKEKRNFPLILESPSPNQTSLYFCASSLFVGPGEKLFFGSGTQLSVL.

This clone was recorded a few times. This chain connects TRBV6-1 to TRBJ1-5; D gene uncertain. Trimming cost V 3 bases and J 9 bases, with 15 bases left between them. The CDR3 runs to 14 residues. Germline CDR1 and CDR2: MNHNS and SASEGT. CDR3 DNA: TGTGCCAGCAGTGACGGAGGGAAAGTTCTGCCCCAGCATTTT. This gives the protein CASSDGGKVLPQHF.

The V and J genes are TRBV28 and TRBJ2-1; D might be TRBD2 (6 bases). The ends were cut back, 3 bases at V and 9 bases at J, with 12 bases in the middle. This CDR3 spans 13 amino acids. Germline loops: CDR1 MDHEN, CDR2 SYDVKM. CDR3 coding DNA: TGTGCCAGCAGTTTCGGCAGGAGGGGTGAGCAGTTCTTC. It encodes CASSFGRRGEQFF.